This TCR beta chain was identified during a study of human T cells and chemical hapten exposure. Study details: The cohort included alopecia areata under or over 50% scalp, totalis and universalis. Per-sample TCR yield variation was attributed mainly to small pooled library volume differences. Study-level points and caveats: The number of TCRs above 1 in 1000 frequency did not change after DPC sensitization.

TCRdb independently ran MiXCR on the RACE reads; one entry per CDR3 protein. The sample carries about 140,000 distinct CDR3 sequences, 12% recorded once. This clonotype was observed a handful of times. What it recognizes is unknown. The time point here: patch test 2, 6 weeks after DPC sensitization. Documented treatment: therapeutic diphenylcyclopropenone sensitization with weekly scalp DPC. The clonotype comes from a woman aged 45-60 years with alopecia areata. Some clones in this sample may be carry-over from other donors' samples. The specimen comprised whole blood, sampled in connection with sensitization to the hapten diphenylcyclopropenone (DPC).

DNA of the CDR3: TGTGCCAGTAGTATCGGGACAGGGGCCTACAATGAGCAGTTCTTC. It translates to CASSIGTGAYNEQFF. V gene TRBV19 combines with J gene TRBJ2-1; 10 bases match TRBD1. CDR1 is LNHDA, CDR2 SQIVND, per germline (reference sequence). The CDR3 sequence is 15 residues long. The J segment lost 2 bases and the V segment lost 3 bases, leaving 1 base of the junction unmatched.